Below, 26 T cell receptor beta chains from the same sample are listed, as sequenced in a study of blood T cell repertoires in COVID-19 (dated by TCRdb to about 2020). The receptor library was made with the immunoSEQ multiplex PCR assay. This is the immuneACCESS table as TCRdb keeps it, with only in-frame sequences that have V and J called. A part of the clones is gone; compared with another copy, unresolved V genes explain less than half, and the rest is unexplained. The sample data list around 21,000 clones, and roughly nine tenths of these were observed just once. Of the sample, 20% to 30% falls within the top ten clones. Sequenced: peripheral blood. All receptors derive from a human donor with active COVID-19. The donor label of this sample is uncertain.

The chain recombines TRBV9 with TRBJ2-1, with 8 bases matching TRBD1. The ends lost 7 bases at V and 7 bases at J; junction bases unmatched: 13. Germline lookup yields CDR1 SGDLS and CDR2 YYNGEE. The CDR3 length is 15 residues. This chain's CDR3 is CASGGPRTGINEQFF. Here the CDR3 DNA reads TGTGCCAGCGGCGGCCCGCGGACAGGGATAAATGAGCAGTTCTTC. Full variable domain (missing parts from reference TRBV9 and TRBJ2-1): DSGVTQTPKHLITATGQRVTLRCSPRSGDLSVYWYQQSLDQGLQFLIQYYNGEERAKGNILERFSAQQFPDLHSELNLSSLELGDSALYFCASGGPRTGINEQFFGPGTRLTVL.

The chain carries TRBV7-2 and TRBJ2-7, with TRBD2 matching 10 bases. V gave up 1 base and J gave up 5 bases; unmatched junction bases: 8. The CDR3 runs 16 residues. CDR1 is SGHTA and CDR2 is FQGNSA in the germline V gene. This CDR3 reads CASSLVGAGGPDEQYF. CDR3 nucleotide sequence: TGTGCCAGCAGCTTAGTGGGAGCGGGAGGGCCGGACGAGCAGTACTTC.

The chain couples TRBV5-4 to TRBJ2-6, with TRBD2 as a possible D gene (6 bases). CDR3 length: 16 amino acids. Germline lookup yields CDR1 SGHNT and CDR2 YYREEE (reference sequence). Trimming shortened V by 7 bases and J by 0 bases, and 14 bases separated the two germline ends. The CDR3 spells CASVAGRPSGANVLTF. CDR3 DNA: TGTGCCAGCGTCGCGGGGAGGCCCTCTGGGGCCAACGTCCTGACTTTC.

The J gene is TRBJ2-3, the V gene TRBV19; perhaps TRBD2 as D (5 bases). Germline V gives CDR1 LNHDA, CDR2 SQIVND (reference sequence). The V end was cut by 7 bases, the J end by 0 bases, with 11 bases between. The CDR3 spans 14 residues. CDR3 sequence (DNA): TGTGCCAGTAAGGCGGGCCCTAGCACAGATACGCAGTATTTT. Translation gives CASKAGPSTDTQYF.

Only one count was recorded for this clone. This chain links TRBV19 with TRBJ2-6; D remains ambiguous. V lost 2 bases, J lost 4 bases, and 12 bases lay in between. This CDR3 is built from 16 residues. The germline V gene has CDR1 LNHDA and CDR2 SQIVND (reference sequence). The CDR3 reads CASSISSTSGANVLTF. CDR3 coding DNA: TGTGCCAGTAGTATATCCAGTACCTCGGGGGCCAACGTCCTGACTTTC.

The chain couples TRBV4-1 to TRBJ2-7, with 7 nucleotides matching TRBD1. V dropped 0 bases and J dropped 0; count of bases not matched to a gene: 2. The CDR3 has 15 residues. CDR1 MGHRA and CDR2 YSYEKL come from the germline V gene. CDR3 sequence: CASSQEGDSSYEQYF. As DNA, the CDR3 is TGCGCCAGCAGCCAAGAGGGGGACAGCTCCTACGAGCAGTACTTC.

This clone was observed a few times. This chain connects TRBV4-1 to TRBJ2-7, with 8 bases identical to TRBD2. The V and J ends lost 2 bases and 5 bases, in that order; junction bases with no gene match: 8. The CDR3 length is 15 residues. In germline, CDR1 is MGHRA, CDR2 YSYEKL. CDR3 nucleotides: TGCGCCAGCAGCCAAAGCGGGAGCGGTGGCGACGAGCAGTACTTC. It encodes CASSQSGSGGDEQYF.

In its sample, this clone was seen once. The CDR3 loop is CASSPGRLAGIYEQYF. The CDR3 DNA is TGTGCCAGCTCACCAGGCCGACTAGCGGGAATCTACGAGCAGTACTTC. The chain combines TRBV18 with TRBJ2-7; 11 bases agree with TRBD2. The CDR3 extends over 16 amino acids. The germline CDR1 and CDR2 sequences are KGHSH and LQKENI. V was pared by 2 bases and J by 3 bases, with 6 bases of the junction left unmatched.

The chain is built from TRBV7-8 and TRBJ2-5; 16 bases line up with TRBD2. The CDR3 spans 17 residues. The junction had 13 bases not matched to a gene; V was cut back by 8 bases and J by 7 bases. Germline V gene sequence: CDR1 SGHVS, CDR2 FQNEAQ. CDR3 sequence: CASLSGTSGGVTMTQYF. The CDR3 DNA reads TGTGCCAGCCTTTCCGGGACTAGCGGGGGGGTAACAATGACCCAGTACTTC.

The rearrangement links TRBV7-3 to TRBJ2-2; D unclear. Germline V CDR1 and CDR2: SGHTA, FQGTGA. The V end was cut by 2 bases, the J end by 4 bases, with 8 bases between. The CDR3 has 14 residues. The CDR3 DNA reads as TGTGCCAGCAGCTTATTGGGCAGCACCGGGGAGCTGTTTTTT. It specifies CASSLLGSTGELFF.

The genes are TRBV28 and TRBJ2-1, with TRBD1 as a possible D gene (5 bases). Germline-derived CDR1 and CDR2 are MDHEN and SYDVKM. The CDR3 sequence is 16 residues long. Trimming cost V 7 bases and J 2 bases, with 18 bases left between them. The DNA of the CDR3 is TGTGCCAGCACCCAGATAGGGGATGGGCCCTACAATGAGCAGTTCTTC. It specifies CASTQIGDGPYNEQFF.

The chain has TRBV27 and TRBJ2-7; 10 nucleotides match TRBD2. CDR3 size: 15 residues. Germline V gene lookup returns CDR1 MNHEY and CDR2 SMNVEV (reference sequence). With 2 bases clipped from V and 4 bases from J, the junction kept 5 bases outside the gene matches. The CDR3 region is CASSLVQREGYEQYF. The CDR3, as DNA: TGTGCCAGCAGTTTAGTCCAGCGGGAGGGTTACGAGCAGTACTTC.

The V and J genes are TRBV5-8 and TRBJ1-4, with D unclear. This CDR3 has 11 residues. Per the germline V gene, CDR1 is SGHTS and CDR2 is YDEGEE. V shed 7 bases and J shed 8 bases, with 9 bases lying between them. As DNA, the CDR3 is TGTGCCAGCGGTTTCGGGGAAAAACTGTTTTTT. Its protein product is CASGFGEKLFF.

The chain has TRBV10-3 and TRBJ2-1; 9 bases match TRBD2. The germline gives CDR1 ENHRY, CDR2 SYGVKD. The V segment lost 4 bases and the J segment 3 bases; nucleotides outside the gene matches: 7. The CDR3 loop spans 16 amino acids. CDR3 DNA: TGTGCCATCAGTGGGGGGGTGACTAGCGGCTACAATGAGCAGTTCTTC. It specifies CAISGGVTSGYNEQFF.

This chain connects TRBV27 to TRBJ2-1; 8 nucleotides agree with TRBD1. CDR3 length: 16 amino acids. V dropped 5 bases and J dropped 6; count of bases not matched to a gene: 12. Germline CDR1 and CDR2: MNHEY and SMNVEV (reference sequence). This CDR3 reads CASSPPGQVGFNEQFF. The CDR3 DNA follows: TGTGCCAGCAGTCCGCCGGGACAGGTCGGGTTCAATGAGCAGTTCTTC.

The chain combines TRBV5-1 with TRBJ2-5, with TRBD1 matching 9 bases. Trimming cost V 1 base and J 4 bases; bases outside gene matches: 5. The CDR3 is made up of 15 amino acids. Germline V CDR1 and CDR2: SGHRS, YFSETQ. CDR3 bases: TGCGCCAGCAGCTTGACAGGGGGCTTGGGAGAGACCCAGTACTTC. It specifies CASSLTGGLGETQYF.

This clone has a single count. V is TRBV7-2 and J is TRBJ2-1, with 8 bases aligning to TRBD1. Germline loops: CDR1 SGHTA, CDR2 FQGNSA. Trimming took 6 bases from V and 0 from J; bases not matched to a gene: 4. The CDR3 spans 15 residues. The CDR3 reads CASRRGQASYNEQFF. The CDR3 DNA is TGTGCCAGCAGGCGGGGACAGGCCTCCTACAATGAGCAGTTCTTC. The whole variable domain, remainder taken from reference TRBV7-2 and TRBJ2-1, is GAGVSQSPSNKVTEKGKDVELRCDPISGHTALYWYRQSLGQGLEFLIYFQGNSAPDKSGLPSDRFSAERTGGSVSTLTIQRTQQEDSAVYLCASRRGQASYNEQFFGPGTRLTVL.

In its sample, this clone was seen once. The chain is built from TRBV6-6 and TRBJ1-5, with unresolved D. CDR1 is MNHNY and CDR2 is SVGAGI in the germline V gene (reference sequence). CDR3 size: 16 residues. V was clipped by 7 bases and J by 2 bases, with 18 bases between them. The CDR3 sequence: CASIAGTSSGNQPQHF. The CDR3 bases are TGTGCCAGCATCGCAGGAACATCTTCTGGCAATCAGCCCCAGCATTTT.

In DNA, the CDR3 is TGTGCCAGCAGCTCCAGGGGCAGGTCTAACTATGGCTACACCTTC. Encoded protein: CASSSRGRSNYGYTF. The chain links TRBV7-8 to TRBJ1-2, with D maybe TRBD1 (6 bases). CDR3 length equals 15 residues. With 4 bases removed from V and 0 bases from J, the gap between germline ends came to 12 bases. Germline values: CDR1 SGHVS, CDR2 FQNEAQ.

The chain employs TRBV5-1 and TRBJ2-7, with 7 bases fitting TRBD2. Germline CDR1 and CDR2: SGHRS and YFSETQ. The V gene end was trimmed by 5 bases and the J gene end by 0 bases; junction bases not matched to a gene: 5. This CDR3 is 14 amino acids long. The CDR3 sequence: CASRFRGDSYEQYF. In nucleotides, the CDR3 is TGCGCCAGCAGGTTCCGGGGGGACTCCTACGAGCAGTACTTC. Variable domain in full (rest from reference TRBV5-1 and TRBJ2-7): KAGVTQTPRYLIKTRGQQVTLSCSPISGHRSVSWYQQTPGQGLQFLFEYFSETQRNKGNFPGRFSGRQFSNSRSEMNVSTLELGDSALYLCASRFRGDSYEQYFGPGTRLTVT.

The CDR3 region has the DNA TGCAGCGTCGTGGCCGGGAGCACAGATACGCAGTATTTT. Amino acid sequence: CSVVAGSTDTQYF. This chain joins TRBV29-1 and TRBJ2-3, with no clear D. Germline values: CDR1 SQVTM, CDR2 ANQGSEA. This CDR3 has 13 amino acids. V gave up 6 bases and J gave up 0 bases, with 10 bases separating them.

V gene TRBV11-2 combines with J gene TRBJ2-1; 15 bases are shared with TRBD2. V trimming: 5 bases; J trimming: 8 bases; junction bases outside the gene matches: 4. Germline V gene lookup returns CDR1 SGHAT and CDR2 FQNNGV. This CDR3 comprises 15 residues. This CDR3 reads CASSRTSGGAHEQFF. The CDR3 DNA follows: TGTGCCAGCAGCCGGACTAGCGGGGGGGCCCATGAGCAGTTCTTC. The whole variable domain, filled in from reference TRBV11-2 and TRBJ2-1, reads EAGVAQSPRYKIIEKRQSVAFWCNPISGHATLYWYQQILGQGPKLLIQFQNNGVVDDSQLPKDRFSAERLKGVDSTLKIQPAKLEDSAVYLCASSRTSGGAHEQFFGPGTRLTVL.

The rearrangement joins TRBV7-2 to TRBJ2-7; TRBD2 agrees at 7 bases. This CDR3 has 15 residues. The V gene's germline CDR1 is SGHTA and CDR2 FQGNSA. Trimming removed 0 bases from V and 6 bases from J; junction bases left unmatched: 8. This chain's CDR3 is CASSLASGRTSEQYF. In DNA, the CDR3 is TGTGCCAGCAGCTTAGCCTCCGGGAGGACCTCCGAGCAGTACTTC.

This rearrangement joins TRBV2 to TRBJ2-5; 10 bases map to TRBD2. Germline V gene data show CDR1 as SNHLY and CDR2 as FYNNEI. The CDR3 has 17 amino acids. The ends lost 9 bases at V and 2 bases at J; junction bases unmatched: 15. For the CDR3, the DNA is TGTGCCAGTACGAGCGGGGGGGCCTGGGTTGGTCAAGAGACCCAGTACTTC. Its protein product is CASTSGGAWVGQETQYF.

The V gene is TRBV6-5, the J gene TRBJ2-7; 7 nucleotides agree with TRBD1. CDR1 is MNHEY and CDR2 is SVGAGI in the germline V gene. The CDR3 runs 15 residues. After removal of 2 bases from V and 3 bases from J, the junction contained 7 bases not matched to a gene. The CDR3, as DNA: TGTGCCAGCAGTTACCAGAGGGGGCCTAACTACGAGCAGTACTTC. Translating it yields CASSYQRGPNYEQYF.

The chain has TRBV3-1 (or the pseudogene TRBV3-2) and TRBJ1-2; TRBD1 is a possible D gene (5 bases). CDR1 is LGHDT and CDR2 is YNNKEL in the germline V gene (reference sequence). This CDR3 comprises 14 residues. Trimming removed 4 bases from V and 8 bases from J, with 17 bases in between. The CDR3 protein is CASSPGPGGEGYTF. CDR3 sequence (DNA): TGTGCCAGCAGCCCTGGCCCCGGAGGGGAAGGCTACACCTTC.